The sequence of this TCR beta chain was determined in a study of blood T cell repertoires in COVID-19. Study at large: Acute and convalescent COVID-19 samples came from the United States, Italy and Spain. The analysed material was cDNA or gDNA that came from T cells, B-cell-depleted T cells, or PBMCs.

In the original workflow: Cell counts per sample came from amplifying reference gene primers. The protocol was immunoSEQ multiplex PCR, while the TCRdb copy is restricted to in-frame clones and leaves out a portion. The V and J calls and clone size come from that table; D and trimming were worked out from the DNA. The sample contains under 85,000 clones, 80% to 85% of which appear only once. Sequencing was performed on peripheral blood. This TCR was sampled from a man aged 45-65 years with acute or convalescent COVID-19.

The CDR3 coding sequence is TGTGCCAGCAGCTTCATAGGGGGCGCAGTCTATGGCTACACCTTC. It translates to CASSFIGGAVYGYTF. The chain is built from TRBV7-2 and TRBJ1-2; 7 bases agree with TRBD1. CDR1 and CDR2 (germline): SGHTA, FQGNSA. This CDR3 is 15 amino acids long. V shed 3 bases, J shed 4 bases, and the junction held 8 bases outside the gene matches.